This T cell receptor (beta chain) stems from a study of blood T cell repertoires in COVID-19. Study context: From the United States, Italy and Spain came samples of acute and convalescent COVID-19.

V was shortened by 8 bases and J by 4 bases, with 14 bases between the two germline ends. CDR3 length equals 13 residues. As originally analysed: Scientists estimated how many nucleated cells there were by amplifying reference gene primers. Profiled with immunoSEQ multiplex PCR; TCRdb holds only in-frame clones, not every one. That table supplies the V and J calls and clone size; D and trimming were determined from the DNA. The table includes roughly 230,000 clones, roughly 85% detected once. This clone turned up a few times. Each participant's cohort was designated according to participant-reported clinical history. In the 2 weeks before study entry, exposed participants met a COVID-19 case, which was PCR-confirmed or clinician-diagnosed.

The clonotype comes from a woman in her forties or fifties who had been exposed to COVID-19. The chain combines TRBV12-3 or TRBV12-4 with TRBJ1-1; TRBD1 is a possible D gene (5 bases). The sample was PBMCs or T cells enriched from blood (not recorded which). CDR3 coding DNA: TGTGCCAGCGGTAGGGGTTATTCCACTGAAGCTTTCTTT. It translates to CASGRGYSTEAFF.